This T cell receptor (beta chain) came from a study of cytomegalovirus exposure and HLA in healthy donors (dated by TCRdb to 2016 to 2017). A note on the overall study: An earlier analysis of under 600 of the donors reported approximately 270 Gb of sequence data and 100 million to 130 million unique TCR beta sequences from roughly 200 million T cells. An early release that covered about 640 HLA-typed donors contained about 290 gigabases of sequencing data and 80 million or so unique TCR sequences. Among the roughly 380 genotyped donors, about 83% belonged to the genetic ancestry cluster associated with self-reported Caucasian donors. The aim of the study was to test whether cataloging public T cell receptors could identify signatures of past pathogen exposure. The study used immunosequencing to profile the T cell repertoires of approximately 690 subjects and linked those repertoires to cytomegalovirus serostatus. Besides the first cohort of 666 subjects, a separate validation cohort made up of over a hundred different subjects was used. The study combined high-throughput TCR immunosequencing, statistical association of individual TCRs with disease status, and machine learning to predict cytomegalovirus infection status. A later analysis re-analyzed previously published TCR beta repertoires from hundreds of donors and added high-resolution HLA genotyping to study TCR occurrence patterns. Rather than using new phenotypic data, the later analysis identified candidate immune exposures from TCR beta sequences and from how often those sequences occurred across donors. An earlier analysis of fewer than 750 of the donors used high-throughput TCR beta sequencing to judge whether each TCR beta V gene segment behaved as functional or pseudogenic. Donor age, sex, ethnicity and CMV serostatus were compiled together with the repertoire data. Genome-wide SNP genotypes for about 65% of the 666 donors were used in a later genetic analysis, which treated that subset as a discovery cohort. All discovery cohort repertoires had been generated using a single sequencing platform. HLA typing included class I and class II loci at four-digit resolution. Typing coverage differed by locus: A, B, C, DRB1 and DQB1 were typed in roughly 629-640 donors, DQA1 in 500 to 550, DPA1 in 606, and DPB1 in approximately 450. Five DR-DQ haplotypes were handled as single units for association and clustering, since linkage in the cohort was strong. Across some 400 genotyped donors of the cohort, an average of about 240,000 unique TCR beta nucleotide sequences per donor were sequenced, and roughly 20% of those sequences were non-productive.

Library generation was performed with the immunoSEQ multiplex PCR assay. For the multiplex PCR, a mixture combining 60 forward primers for TCR Vbeta segments and 13 reverse primers for TCR Jbeta segments was used. The CDR3 region of rearranged TCR beta genes was amplified from genomic DNA with a multiplex PCR assay. Amplified TCR beta libraries were sequenced as 87-base-pair reads on the Illumina HiSeq System. On the study's bioinformatics: A later analysis tallied some 79 million unique TCR beta chains across the 660 or so repertoires, and about 10 million of those chains were shared by two or more donors. Raw reads were error-corrected and collapsed into unique sequences with a nearest-neighbor algorithm that merged closely related sequences to remove PCR and sequencing errors. Alignment of CDR3 sequences to IMGT reference sequences was used to assign V, D and J gene segments. For a sequence to be retained, at least a six-nucleotide match to both a V gene segment and a J gene segment was required. Rearrangements were classified as productive when the CDR3 lacked stop codons and remained in frame with V and J, and all other rearrangements were classified as non-productive. Following IMGT convention, CDR3 was defined as the stretch from the second conserved V-encoded cysteine to the conserved J-encoded phenylalanine. The earlier analysis of about 590 of the donors excluded sequences that lacked an unambiguous match to a single V gene segment. In an earlier analysis of 587 of the donors, a V segment was called functional when productive rearrangements were above 56.7%, and segregating when the standard deviation between donors exceeded 5%. A statistical classification framework was built to diagnose cytomegalovirus status from the catalog of TCR beta chain sequences. V and J gene assignment, in a later analysis, came from comparing TCR nucleotide sequences with IMGT/GENE-DB human TR gene sequences. The TCRdist pipeline was used in a later analysis to assign CDR3 sequences and most-parsimonious VDJ recombination scenarios. In a later analysis, each TCR beta chain was defined by its CDR3 amino acid sequence together with its V-gene family, and reads without a unique V-gene family were excluded. As a way to deal with suspected cross-contamination and a sequencing artifact, a later analysis dropped 592 nucleotide sequences that were highly shared and had low generation probability. In a later analysis, a clonal expansion index for each public chain was calculated from normalized within-repertoire ranks of inferred template counts. In a later analysis, generation probabilities were computed with a VDJ recombination model fitted to out-of-frame rearrangements, and the resulting probabilities were checked against IGoR. Hypergeometric tests were used in a later analysis to score TCR-TCR, TCR-HLA and TCR-CMV co-occurrence, with a repertoire-size bias correction applied to the TCR pairs. A later analysis estimated false discovery rates by permuting HLA or CMV assignments 20 times. In a later analysis, co-occurring TCRs were grouped using DBSCAN, with TCRdist sequence similarity added in when clustering inside HLA-allele-positive subsets. Repertoires with fewer than 30,000 or more than 120,000 public chains, plus five repertoires with anomalous nucleotide sharing, were excluded from co-occurrence clustering. TCRdb took this table from immuneACCESS and kept in-frame rearrangements with V and J called. Such tables lack part of the clones; where checked against another copy, unresolved V genes explain under half of the gap, and the rest is unexplained. That table gives V, J and clone size, and the DNA gave D and trimming. The sample profile shows roughly 170,000 clones; roughly 80% of them were found once. The top ten clonotypes cover 1.6% of the sample.

In total, over 600 healthy bone marrow donors made up the cohort. All cohort members were sampled while nominally healthy, although unrecorded immune exposures were likely present. The donor tested CMV seronegative and was one of the 352 seronegative cohort members. A peripheral blood sample was collected from each donor, and TCR beta sequencing was performed on peripheral blood mononuclear cells. The Qiagen DNeasy Blood Extraction Kit was used to extract genomic DNA from the blood cell samples. The CDR3 has 15 amino acids, counting the end cysteine and phenylalanine. Of all the DNA, just the CDR3 is kept, 45 bases in frame from base 1. Unmatched junction bases come to 4, with V trimmed by 2 bases and J by 3 bases. CDR1 and CDR2 are read off the germline V gene as ENHRY and SYGVKD. The paper's findings and limits, for the study overall: Because counts were too low, 15 to 20 rarely observed V segments, including chromosome 9 orphons, were excluded from the earlier analysis of some 540 of the donors. In a later analysis, TCR association rates were found to vary across HLA loci, with the most associated TCRs seen for DRB1 alleles and the fewest for HLA-C alleles. In a later analysis, HLA-associated TCR beta chains were found to be more clonally expanded and to have lower generation probabilities than equally common non-associated chains. A total of 164 TCR beta chains were listed by the study as associated with cytomegalovirus. Because HLA typing was missing for some donors at each locus, association tests included only the typed subset. Some IMGT-functional V segments, including TRBV6-2 and TRBV6-3, could not be distinguished by the 87-base-pair reads and were therefore excluded. Three of the identified cytomegalovirus-associated TCR beta chains were confirmed in vitro to be specific for cytomegalovirus antigens. A further reported finding was that TCR beta sequences accurately predicted the HLA-A and HLA-B alleles for most subjects in the first cohort. According to a later analysis, most CMV-associated TCR beta chains appeared to be HLA-restricted, and the HLA associations seemed to be driven largely by CMV exposure. Broadly in line with IMGT annotations, most TCR beta V segments showed up in productive rearrangements about 87% or about 30% of the time in an earlier analysis of 450 to 600 of the donors. CMV serostatus was the only immune exposure information available for the cohort. A cluster of highly shared sequence variants was judged likely to represent a technical artifact of the sequencing pipeline. In both the original and validation cohorts, the classifier was reported to diagnose cytomegalovirus status with high specificity and sensitivity. Strong co-occurrence of HLA alleles, especially DR and DQ, made assigning TCR associations to individual alleles difficult. This cohort had only TCR beta chains sequenced, and the lack of alpha or paired-chain data limited which features could be detected. In a later genetic analysis, fewer N-insertions in productive TCRs were reported among donors in an Asian-associated ancestry cluster than the approximately 710-donor mean. Across donors, most TCR sequences were observed very rarely, whereas some public TCRs were present in many individuals. The authors suggested that the approach could potentially be extended to other disease states and immunological phenotypes. Presence/absence analyses assumed roughly uniform sequencing depth across donors, an assumption that may not hold. Linkage disequilibrium might explain the correlated functional status among segregating V segments, but an unknown experimental factor could not be excluded. V-gene and J-gene trimming of TCR beta chains was associated with a missense DCLRE1C variant in a later genetic analysis, and the association was replicated in an independent cohort. According to a later analysis, parvovirus B19, influenza, CMV and Epstein-Barr virus appeared linked to several top co-occurrence clusters. In a later analysis, about 16,000 TCR beta sequences were associated with specific HLA alleles at a false discovery rate of 0.05.

On this clone itself: The target of this receptor is not known. No clone much larger than this one lies a single base away; base qualities are absent.

Sequencing was performed on PBMCs. The clonotype originates from a man in his fifties in good health and CMV-seronegative. Recombination connected TRBV10-3 to TRBJ2-7, with 10 bases aligning to TRBD2. CDR3 loop: CAISEVASGGYEQYF. The base sequence is TGTGCCATCAGTGAGGTGGCTAGCGGGGGCTACGAGCAGTACTTC.